The subject of this entry is one T cell receptor (beta chain). Its target is not known. This sample was taken from a study of T cells in narcolepsy. About the study: Healthy controls were enrolled alongside patients with narcolepsy type 1 or type 2.

This table comes from immunoSEQ multiplex PCR, and its TCRdb copy is limited to in-frame clones, with some not included. The sample holds around 42,000 clones; approximately 90% are singletons and the top ten take 1% to 1.5%. This CDR3 has 14 residues. CDR1 MNHNY and CDR2 SVGAGI come from the germline V gene (reference sequence). The junction had 10 bases not matched to a gene; V was cut back by 4 bases and J by 8 bases. General study points: Healthy controls reportedly lacked the autoreactive clonotypes serially found in patients' blood. No autoreactive T cell clone sequences appeared in some memory CD4+ repertoires. HCRT-specific and TRIB2-specific autoreactive clonotypes appeared among same-patient CSF and blood CD4+ clonotypes.

This receptor was identified in a human donor with narcolepsy. The rearrangement joins TRBV6-6 to TRBJ1-2, with TRBD1 matching over 7 bases. Input material: CD45RA- memory CD4+ T cells from PBMCs. CDR3 sequence reads: CASSSDDRDGGYTF. CDR3 coding DNA: TGTGCCAGCAGTTCCGATGACAGGGACGGGGGCTACACCTTC.